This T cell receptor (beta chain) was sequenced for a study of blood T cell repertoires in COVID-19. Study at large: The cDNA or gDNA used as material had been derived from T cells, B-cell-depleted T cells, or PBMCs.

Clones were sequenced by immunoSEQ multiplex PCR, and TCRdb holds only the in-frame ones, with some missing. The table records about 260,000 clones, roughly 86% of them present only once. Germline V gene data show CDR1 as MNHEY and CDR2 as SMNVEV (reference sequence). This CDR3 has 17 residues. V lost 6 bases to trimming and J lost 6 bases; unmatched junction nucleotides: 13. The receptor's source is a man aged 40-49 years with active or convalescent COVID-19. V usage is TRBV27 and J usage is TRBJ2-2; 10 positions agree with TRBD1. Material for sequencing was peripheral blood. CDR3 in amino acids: CASRPGTGVFSPGELFF. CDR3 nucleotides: TGTGCCAGCAGACCCGGGACAGGGGTCTTCTCTCCCGGGGAGCTGTTTTTT.